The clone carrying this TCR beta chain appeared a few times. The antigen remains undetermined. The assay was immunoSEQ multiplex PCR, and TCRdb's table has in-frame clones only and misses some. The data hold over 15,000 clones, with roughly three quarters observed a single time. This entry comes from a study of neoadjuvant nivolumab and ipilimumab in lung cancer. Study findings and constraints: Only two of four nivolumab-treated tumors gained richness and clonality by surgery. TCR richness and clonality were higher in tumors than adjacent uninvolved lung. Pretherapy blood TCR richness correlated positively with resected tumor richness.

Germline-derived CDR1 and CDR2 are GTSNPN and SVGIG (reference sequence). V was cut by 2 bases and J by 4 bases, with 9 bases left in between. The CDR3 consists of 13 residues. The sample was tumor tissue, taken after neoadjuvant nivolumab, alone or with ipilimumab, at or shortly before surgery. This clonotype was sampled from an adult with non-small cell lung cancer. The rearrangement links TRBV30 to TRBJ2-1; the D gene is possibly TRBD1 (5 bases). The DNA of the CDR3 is TGTGCCTGGAGTCGGACACGATACAATGAGCAGTTCTTC. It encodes CAWSRTRYNEQFF.